This T cell receptor (beta chain) comes out of a study of T cell changes during pregnancy in multiple sclerosis. The assay was immunoSEQ multiplex PCR, and TCRdb's table has in-frame clones only and misses some. The sample has about 40,000 clones; around 94% are singletons. J gave up 7 bases and V 0 bases, and 5 bases lay outside the gene matches. Germline V gene sequence: CDR1 SGHRS, CDR2 YFSETQ. The CDR3 is made up of 14 amino acids. The sequence was obtained from a female donor with multiple sclerosis, enrolled in a pregnancy study. Sequences were derived from peripheral blood, sampled before pregnancy. The J gene is TRBJ1-1, the V gene TRBV5-1; 8 bases match TRBD1. This CDR3 is CASSLAPGQGEAFF. Written as DNA, the CDR3 is TGCGCCAGCAGCTTGGCCCCCGGACAGGGTGAAGCTTTCTTT.